Sequencing of this TCR beta chain was carried out in a study of T cells in Graves' hyperthyroidism and ophthalmopathy. There are 15 residues in the CDR3. The V segment lost 0 bases and the J segment 10 bases; nucleotides outside the gene matches: 8. Germline V gives CDR1 LGHNA, CDR2 YSLEER. This clonotype was recorded many times. Hyperthyroidism of Graves' type that showed no ophthalmopathy progression within 18 months was stable. Any patient presenting with uncontrolled infection, other autoimmune disease, pregnancy or lactation was left out. RNA transcripts yielded amplified TCR beta CDR3 regions. A first-round RT-PCR of the TCR CDR3 used the HTBI primer set. TCRdb redid the calling of the multiplex PCR reads with MiXCR, one entry per CDR3 protein. The sample lists approximately 100,000 distinct CDR3 sequences; 40% to 50% were seen once.

The rearrangement joins TRBV4-3 to TRBJ2-1; 8 nucleotides match TRBD2. This clonotype was obtained from a middle-aged man with Graves' hyperthyroidism. Sequenced: blood. DNA of the CDR3: TGCGCCAGCAGCCAAGATCAAGGTAGCGGGACCGAGCAGTTCTTC. Its protein product is CASSQDQGSGTEQFF.